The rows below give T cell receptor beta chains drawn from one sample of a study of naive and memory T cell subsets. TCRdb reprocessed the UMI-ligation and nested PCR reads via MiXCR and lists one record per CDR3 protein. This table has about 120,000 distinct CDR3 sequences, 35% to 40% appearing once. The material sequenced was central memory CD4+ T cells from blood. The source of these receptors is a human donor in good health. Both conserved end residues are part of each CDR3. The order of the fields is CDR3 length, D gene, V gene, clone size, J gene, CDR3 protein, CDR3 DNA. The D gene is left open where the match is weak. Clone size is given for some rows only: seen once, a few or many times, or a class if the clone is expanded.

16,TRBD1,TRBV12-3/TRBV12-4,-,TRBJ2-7,CASSVLWGQGRYEQYF,TGTGCCAGCAGTGTGCTGTGGGGACAGGGTCGTTACGAGCAGTACTTC
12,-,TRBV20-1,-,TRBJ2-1,CSAELLINEQFF,TGCAGTGCGGAGCTGCTGATCAATGAGCAGTTCTTC
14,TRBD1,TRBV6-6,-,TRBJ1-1,CASSHRGADTEAFF,TGTGCCAGCAGTCACAGGGGGGCGGACACTGAAGCTTTCTTT
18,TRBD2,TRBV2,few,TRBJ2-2,CASSEGLFGGRNTGELFF,TGTGCCAGCAGTGAAGGGCTATTCGGCGGGAGGAACACCGGGGAGCTGTTTTTT
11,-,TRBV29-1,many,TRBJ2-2,CSGVSDRRLFF,TGCAGCGGGGTCTCCGACAGGAGACTGTTTTTT
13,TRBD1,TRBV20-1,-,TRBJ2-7,CSAMGQGTYEQYF,TGCAGTGCTATGGGACAGGGGACCTACGAGCAGTACTTC
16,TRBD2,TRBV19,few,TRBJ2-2,CASTGLAGGNTGELFF,TGTGCCAGTACGGGACTAGCGGGAGGGAACACCGGGGAGCTGTTTTTT
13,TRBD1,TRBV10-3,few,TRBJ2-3,CAISFNRGDTQYF,TGTGCCATCAGTTTTAACAGGGGGGATACGCAGTATTTT
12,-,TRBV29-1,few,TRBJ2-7,CSVVRPNYEQYF,TGCAGCGTTGTGAGGCCCAACTACGAGCAGTACTTC
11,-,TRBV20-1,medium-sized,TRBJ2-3,CSERVADTQYF,TGCAGTGAAAGGGTCGCAGATACGCAGTATTTT
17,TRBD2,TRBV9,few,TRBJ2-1,CASSEYLAGGPYNEQFF,TGTGCCAGCAGCGAGTACCTGGCGGGAGGCCCCTACAATGAGCAGTTCTTC
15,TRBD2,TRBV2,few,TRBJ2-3,CASAPGGLFTDTQYF,TGTGCCAGCGCGCCGGGAGGGCTCTTCACAGATACGCAGTATTTT
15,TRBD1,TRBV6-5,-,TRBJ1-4,CASSYTDREGEKLFF,TGTGCCAGCAGTTACACAGACAGGGAAGGCGAAAAACTGTTTTTT
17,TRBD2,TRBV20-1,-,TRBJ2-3,CSARDLKASGGTDTQYF,TGCAGTGCTAGAGATTTAAAGGCTAGCGGGGGCACAGATACGCAGTATTTT
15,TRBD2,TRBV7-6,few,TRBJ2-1,CASSLRGLAAHEQFF,TGTGCCAGCAGCTTGCGGGGCCTAGCGGCCCATGAGCAGTTCTTC
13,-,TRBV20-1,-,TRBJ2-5,CSAQRGGQETQYF,TGCAGTGCTCAAAGGGGGGGCCAAGAGACCCAGTACTTC
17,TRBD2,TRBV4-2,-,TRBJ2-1,CASSQDFRLAGINEQFF,TGTGCCAGCAGCCAAGATTTTCGACTAGCGGGGATAAATGAGCAGTTCTTC
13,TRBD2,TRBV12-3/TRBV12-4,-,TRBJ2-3,CASSEREGDTQYF,TGTGCCAGCTCGGAGCGGGAAGGAGATACGCAGTATTTT
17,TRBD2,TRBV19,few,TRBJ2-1,CASSILGASGGYNEQFF,TGTGCCAGTAGTATTTTGGGGGCTAGCGGGGGTTACAATGAGCAGTTCTTC
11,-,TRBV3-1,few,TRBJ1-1,CASSQKTEAFF,TGTGCCAGCAGCCAAAAGACTGAAGCTTTCTTT
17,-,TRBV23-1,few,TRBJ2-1,CASTGEGQASTYNEQFF,TGCGCCAGCACCGGGGAGGGACAGGCCAGTACCTACAATGAGCAGTTCTTC
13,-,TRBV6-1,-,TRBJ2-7,CASSLSVVYEQYF,TGTGCCAGCAGTCTTTCAGTAGTCTACGAGCAGTACTTC
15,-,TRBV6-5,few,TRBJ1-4,CASSYSSRAREKLFF,TGTGCCAGCAGTTACTCGAGCCGGGCTCGGGAAAAACTGTTTTTT
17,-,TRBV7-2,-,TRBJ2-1,CASSLRSVGGTYNEQFF,TGTGCCAGCAGCTTAAGGTCTGTGGGCGGGACCTACAATGAGCAGTTCTTC
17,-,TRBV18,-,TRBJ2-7,CASSPGWGPSGSYEQYF,TGTGCCAGCTCACCGGGTTGGGGGCCTAGCGGCTCCTACGAGCAGTACTTC
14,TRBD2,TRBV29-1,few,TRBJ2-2,CSAISGSYTGELFF,TGCAGCGCCATTAGCGGGAGTTACACCGGGGAGCTGTTTTTT
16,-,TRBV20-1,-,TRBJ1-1,CSALQPGGRANTEAFF,TGCAGTGCCCTTCAACCCGGAGGCAGAGCGAACACTGAAGCTTTCTTT
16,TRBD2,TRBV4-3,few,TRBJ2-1,CASSPQLAGVSGEQFF,TGCGCCAGCAGCCCCCAACTAGCGGGAGTATCTGGGGAGCAGTTCTTC
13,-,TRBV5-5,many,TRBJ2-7,CASSPGGAYEQYF,TGTGCCAGCAGCCCCGGTGGGGCCTACGAGCAGTACTTC
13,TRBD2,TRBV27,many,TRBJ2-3,CASRLADTDTQYF,TGTGCCAGCAGACTAGCGGACACAGATACGCAGTATTTT
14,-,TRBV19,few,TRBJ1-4,CATTRDKRKEKLFF,TGTGCCACTACTCGGGACAAACGGAAGGAAAAACTGTTTTTT
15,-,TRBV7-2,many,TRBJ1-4,CASSFRGATNEKLFF,TGTGCCAGCAGCTTTAGGGGGGCAACTAATGAAAAACTGTTTTTT
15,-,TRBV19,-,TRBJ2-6,CASSIRRAGANVLTF,TGTGCCAGTAGTATCCGAAGGGCTGGGGCCAACGTCCTGACTTTC
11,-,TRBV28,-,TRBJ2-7,CTAGGGYEQYF,TGTACCGCCGGGGGCGGGTACGAGCAGTACTTC
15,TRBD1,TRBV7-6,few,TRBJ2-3,CASSSDRVSTDTQYF,TGTGCCAGCAGCTCGGACAGGGTCAGCACAGATACGCAGTATTTT
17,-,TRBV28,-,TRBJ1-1,CASSFEVQGAFNTEAFF,TGTGCCAGCAGTTTCGAGGTCCAGGGTGCATTCAACACTGAAGCTTTCTTT
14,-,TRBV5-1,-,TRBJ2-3,CASSSATATDTQYF,TGCGCCAGCAGCTCCGCGACCGCAACAGATACGCAGTATTTT
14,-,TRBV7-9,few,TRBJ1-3,CASSLGFSGNTIYF,TGTGCCAGCAGCTTGGGGTTCTCTGGAAACACCATATATTTT
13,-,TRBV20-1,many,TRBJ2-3,CSASGGDTDTQYF,TGCAGTGCTAGCGGCGGGGACACAGATACGCAGTATTTT